Given below is one T cell receptor (beta chain) in context. Germline V lookup: CDR1 SGHTA, CDR2 FQGNSA. V lost 0 bases and J lost 6; bases outside the gene matches: 8. The CDR3 sequence is 17 residues long. The sample comes from a study of T cells of healthy individuals. In TCRdb, the 5' RACE reads were re-called with MiXCR into one record per CDR3 protein. Among some 41,000 distinct CDR3 sequences listed, about 4.2% were seen once. The chain joins TRBV7-2 to TRBJ2-2, with 9 positions matching TRBD2. The TCR originated in a human donor in good health. For the CDR3, the DNA is TGTGCCAGCAGCTTAGCGGCGGGAGGGGATCGGGCCGGGGAGCTGTTTTTT. This sequence encodes CASSLAAGGDRAGELFF.